A selection of T cell receptor beta chains follows, all from one sample in a study of control samples from healthy donors and cancer patients. Libraries were prepared by immunoSEQ multiplex PCR; TCRdb keeps only in-frame clonotypes and omits some of them. This table lists roughly 200,000 clones. The sequenced sample was blood. These receptors originate from a woman in her 30s in good health. The conserved cysteine and the conserved F or W are not part of the CDR3 here. Fields, in order: V gene, J gene, CDR3 protein.

>TRBV28|TRBJ1-1
ASSLAAAPNTEAF
>TRBV25-1|TRBJ2-5
ASSESWRAARETQY
>TRBV18|TRBJ2-7
ASSPLRTGIYEQY
>TRBV6-6|TRBJ1-6
ASSPLGGAGVFSLYLSPLH
>TRBV6-5|TRBJ1-5
ASSTGTASNQPQH
>TRBV30|TRBJ1-5
AWSFTGRGGQPQH
>TRBV4-1|TRBJ2-3
ASSQEGPSVSTDTQY
>TRBV18|TRBJ1-4
ASSPEGEKLF
>TRBV5-1|TRBJ2-1
ASSAGRGQVSYNEQF
>TRBV5-1|TRBJ1-2
ASSLDPLSNYGYT
>TRBV5-1|TRBJ1-1
ASSLLGQSGTEAF
>TRBV6-6|TRBJ2-3
ASSYSRSSTDTQY
>TRBV28|TRBJ1-2
ASSLGGRNYGYT
>TRBV5-1|TRBJ1-2
ASSLAGIDGYT
>TRBV11-3|TRBJ2-1
ASSLEAGGGGNEQF
>TRBV5-6|TRBJ2-1
ASSLLDEQF
>TRBV6-6|TRBJ2-5
ASSRGGWEETQY
>TRBV12-3/TRBV12-4|TRBJ1-1
ASSLTTFPF
>TRBV11-2|TRBJ2-5
ASTPGAGETQY
>TRBV30|TRBJ1-6
AWKPTNSPNSPLH
>TRBV5-8|TRBJ2-2
ASSLRGLSNTGELF
>TRBV28|TRBJ1-6
ASSFLRDPDRPSSPLH